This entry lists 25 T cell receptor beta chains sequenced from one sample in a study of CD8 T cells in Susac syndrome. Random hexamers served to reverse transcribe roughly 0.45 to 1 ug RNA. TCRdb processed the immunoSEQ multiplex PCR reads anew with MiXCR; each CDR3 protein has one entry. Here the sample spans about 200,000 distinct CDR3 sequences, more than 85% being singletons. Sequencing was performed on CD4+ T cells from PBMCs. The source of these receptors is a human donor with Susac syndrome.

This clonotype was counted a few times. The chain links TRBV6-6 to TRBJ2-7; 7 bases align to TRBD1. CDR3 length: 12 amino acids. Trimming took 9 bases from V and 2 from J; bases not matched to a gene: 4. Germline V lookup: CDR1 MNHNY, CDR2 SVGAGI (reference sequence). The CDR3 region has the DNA TGTGCCAGTTCCGGGACAGCCTACGAGCAGTACTTC. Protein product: CASSGTAYEQYF.

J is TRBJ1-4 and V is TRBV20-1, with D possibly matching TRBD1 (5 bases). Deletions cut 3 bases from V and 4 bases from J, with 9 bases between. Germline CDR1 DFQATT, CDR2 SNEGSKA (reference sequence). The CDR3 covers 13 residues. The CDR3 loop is CSASAGNNEKLFF. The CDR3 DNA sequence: TGCAGTGCTAGTGCAGGGAATAATGAAAAACTGTTTTTT.

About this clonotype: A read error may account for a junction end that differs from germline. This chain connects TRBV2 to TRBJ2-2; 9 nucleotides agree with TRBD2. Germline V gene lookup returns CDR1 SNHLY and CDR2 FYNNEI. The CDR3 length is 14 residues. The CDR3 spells CAGRIAGGTGELFF. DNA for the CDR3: TGTGCCGGCAGGATTGCGGGAGGGACCGGGGAGCTGTTTTTT.

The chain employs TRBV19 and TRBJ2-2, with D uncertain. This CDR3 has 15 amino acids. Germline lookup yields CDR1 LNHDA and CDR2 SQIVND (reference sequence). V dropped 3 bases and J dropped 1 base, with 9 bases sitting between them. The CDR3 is CASSISSVNTGELFF. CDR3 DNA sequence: TGTGCCAGTAGTATCTCTTCGGTGAACACCGGGGAGCTGTTTTTT.

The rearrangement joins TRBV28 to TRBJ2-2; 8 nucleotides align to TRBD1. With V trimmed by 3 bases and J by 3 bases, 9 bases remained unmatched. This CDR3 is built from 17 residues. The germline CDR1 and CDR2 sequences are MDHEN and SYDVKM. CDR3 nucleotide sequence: TGTGCCAGCAGTTTTTCCGGACAGGGAATTCACACCGGGGAGCTGTTTTTT. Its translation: CASSFSGQGIHTGELFF.

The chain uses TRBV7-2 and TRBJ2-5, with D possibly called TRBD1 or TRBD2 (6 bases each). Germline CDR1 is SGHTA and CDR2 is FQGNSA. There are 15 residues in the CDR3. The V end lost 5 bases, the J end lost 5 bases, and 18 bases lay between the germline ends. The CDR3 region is CASSTGWGAGETQYF. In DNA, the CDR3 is TGTGCCAGCAGCACCGGGTGGGGGGCCGGGGAGACCCAGTACTTC.

The CDR3 region is CASSLDMLSGEKLFF. The CDR3 bases are TGTGCCAGCAGCTTAGATATGCTCTCGGGTGAAAAACTGTTTTTT. This chain uses TRBV7-9 with TRBJ1-4; D call uncertain. The CDR3 loop spans 15 amino acids. Trimming left V 1 base short and J 7 bases short, with 13 bases between. Germline loops: CDR1 SEHNR, CDR2 FQNEAQ (reference sequence).

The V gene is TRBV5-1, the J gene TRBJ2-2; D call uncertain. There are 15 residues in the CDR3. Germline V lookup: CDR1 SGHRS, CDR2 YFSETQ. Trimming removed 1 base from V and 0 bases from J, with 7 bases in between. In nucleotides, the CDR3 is TGCGCCAGCAGCTTGACAGAGTCGAACACCGGGGAGCTGTTTTTT. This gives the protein CASSLTESNTGELFF.

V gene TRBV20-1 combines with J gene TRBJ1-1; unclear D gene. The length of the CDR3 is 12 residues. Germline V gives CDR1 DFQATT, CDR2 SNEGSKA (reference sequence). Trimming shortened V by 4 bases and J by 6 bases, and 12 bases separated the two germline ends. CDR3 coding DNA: TGCAGTGCTATTGACGGGAGGCCTGAAGCTTTCTTT. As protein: CSAIDGRPEAFF.

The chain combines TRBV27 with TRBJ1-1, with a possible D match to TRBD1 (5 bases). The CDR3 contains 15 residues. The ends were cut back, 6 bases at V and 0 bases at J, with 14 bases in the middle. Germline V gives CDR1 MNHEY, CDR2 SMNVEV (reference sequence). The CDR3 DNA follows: TGTGCCAGCAGCTCCCAGGGCAGTGTGAACACTGAAGCTTTCTTT. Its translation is CASSSQGSVNTEAFF.

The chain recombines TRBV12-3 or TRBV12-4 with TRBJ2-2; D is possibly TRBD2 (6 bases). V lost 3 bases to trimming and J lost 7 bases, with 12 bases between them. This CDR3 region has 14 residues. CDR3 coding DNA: TGTGCCAGCAGTTTTGGCGGGGCTGGCGGGGAGCTGTTTTTT. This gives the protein CASSFGGAGGELFF.

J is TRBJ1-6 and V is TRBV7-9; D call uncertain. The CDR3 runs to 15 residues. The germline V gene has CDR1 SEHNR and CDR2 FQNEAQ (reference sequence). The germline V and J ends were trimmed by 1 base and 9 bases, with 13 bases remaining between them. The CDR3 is CASSLESPGPSPLHF. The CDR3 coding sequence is TGTGCCAGCAGCTTAGAATCCCCGGGCCCTTCACCCCTCCACTTT.

CDR3 sequence (DNA): TGTGCCAGCTCACCACTTAGTCAGGGCTTCAATGAGCAGTTCTTC. This translates into CASSPLSQGFNEQFF. The chain uses TRBV18 and TRBJ2-1; tentatively, D is TRBD1 (5 bases). CDR1 and CDR2 (germline): KGHSH, LQKENI. The germline V and J ends were trimmed by 1 base and 6 bases, with 13 bases remaining between them. The CDR3 is 15 amino acids.

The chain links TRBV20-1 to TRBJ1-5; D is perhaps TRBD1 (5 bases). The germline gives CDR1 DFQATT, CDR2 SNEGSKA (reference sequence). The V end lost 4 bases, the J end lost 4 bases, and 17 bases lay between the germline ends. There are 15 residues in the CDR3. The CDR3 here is CSAIKGTAANQPQHF. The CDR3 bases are TGCAGTGCTATCAAAGGGACGGCGGCGAATCAGCCCCAGCATTTT.

The CDR3 region has the DNA TGTGCCAGCAGCCGTCAGGGGACTAGCGGGGCGGGAGAGACCCAGTACTTC. Encoded protein: CASSRQGTSGAGETQYF. This chain joins TRBV7-9 and TRBJ2-5, with 13 bases that match TRBD2. Germline V gives CDR1 SEHNR, CDR2 FQNEAQ (reference sequence). The CDR3 loop spans 17 amino acids. J gave up 4 bases and V 5 bases, and 10 bases lay outside the gene matches.

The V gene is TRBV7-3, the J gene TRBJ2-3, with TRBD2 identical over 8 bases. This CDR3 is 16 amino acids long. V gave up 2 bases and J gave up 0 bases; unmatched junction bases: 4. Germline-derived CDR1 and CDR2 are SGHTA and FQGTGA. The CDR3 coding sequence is TGTGCCAGCAGCTTACGGGTAGCGGGGAGCACAGATACGCAGTATTTT. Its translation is CASSLRVAGSTDTQYF. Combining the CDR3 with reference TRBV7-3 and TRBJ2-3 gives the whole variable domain GAGVSQTPSNKVTEKGKYVELRCDPISGHTALYWYRQSLGQGPEFLIYFQGTGAADDSGLPNDRFFAVRPEGSVSTLKIQRTERGDSAVYLCASSLRVAGSTDTQYFGPGTRLTVL.

The CDR3 DNA follows: TGTGCCTGGAGTGTAGGGGACGAGCAGTACTTC. This gives the protein CAWSVGDEQYF. J is TRBJ2-7 and V is TRBV30; possible D gene TRBD1, 5 bases. The CDR3 is made up of 11 amino acids. CDR1 and CDR2 (germline): GTSNPN, SVGIG (reference sequence). The V gene lost 0 bases and the J gene lost 5 bases, with 5 bases spanning the gap.

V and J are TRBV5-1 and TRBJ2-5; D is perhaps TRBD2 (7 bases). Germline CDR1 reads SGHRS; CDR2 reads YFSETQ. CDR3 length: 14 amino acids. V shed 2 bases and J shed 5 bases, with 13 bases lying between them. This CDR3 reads CASSFGGAGETQYF. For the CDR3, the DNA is TGCGCCAGCAGCTTTGGGGGGGCCGGGGAGACCCAGTACTTC.

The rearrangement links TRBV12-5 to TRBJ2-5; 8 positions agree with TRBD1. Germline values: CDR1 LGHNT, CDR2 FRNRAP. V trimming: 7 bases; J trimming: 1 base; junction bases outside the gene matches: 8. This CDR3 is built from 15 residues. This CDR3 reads CASVSRQGLQETQYF. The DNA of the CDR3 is TGTGCTAGTGTTTCAAGACAGGGGCTCCAAGAGACCCAGTACTTC.

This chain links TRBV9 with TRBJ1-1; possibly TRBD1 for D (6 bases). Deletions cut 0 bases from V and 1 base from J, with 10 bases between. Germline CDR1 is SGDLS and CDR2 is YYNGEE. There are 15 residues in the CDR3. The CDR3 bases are TGTGCCAGCAGCGTAGGGGGGGGCTCGAACACTGAAGCTTTCTTT. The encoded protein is CASSVGGGSNTEAFF.

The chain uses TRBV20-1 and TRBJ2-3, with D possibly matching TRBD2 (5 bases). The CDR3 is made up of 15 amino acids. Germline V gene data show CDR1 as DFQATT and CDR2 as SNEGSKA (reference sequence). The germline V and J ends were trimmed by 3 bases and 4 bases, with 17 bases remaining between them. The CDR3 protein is CSASIRGRIADTQYF. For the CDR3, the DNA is TGCAGTGCTAGCATCCGGGGAAGGATCGCAGATACGCAGTATTTT.

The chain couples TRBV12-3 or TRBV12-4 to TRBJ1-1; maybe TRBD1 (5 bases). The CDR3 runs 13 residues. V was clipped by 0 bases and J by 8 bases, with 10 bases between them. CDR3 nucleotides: TGTGCCAGCAGTTTAGCGTTACGACAGGAAGCTTTCTTT. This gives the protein CASSLALRQEAFF.

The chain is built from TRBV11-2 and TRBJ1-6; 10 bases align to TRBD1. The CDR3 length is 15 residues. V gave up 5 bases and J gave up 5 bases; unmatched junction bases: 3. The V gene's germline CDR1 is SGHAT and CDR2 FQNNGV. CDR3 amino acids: CASSQGTGDNSPLHF. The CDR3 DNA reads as TGTGCCAGCAGCCAAGGGACAGGGGATAATTCACCCCTCCACTTT.

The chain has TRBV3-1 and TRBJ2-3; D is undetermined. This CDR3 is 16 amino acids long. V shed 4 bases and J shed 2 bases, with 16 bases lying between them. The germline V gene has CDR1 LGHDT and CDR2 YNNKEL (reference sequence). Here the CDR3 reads CASSPRTNLPTDTQYF. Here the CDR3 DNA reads TGTGCCAGCAGCCCTAGGACCAACCTCCCCACAGATACGCAGTATTTT.

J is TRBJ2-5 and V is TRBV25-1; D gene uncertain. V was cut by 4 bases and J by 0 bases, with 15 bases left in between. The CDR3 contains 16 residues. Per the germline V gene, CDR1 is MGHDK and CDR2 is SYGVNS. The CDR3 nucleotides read TGTGCCAGCAGTGGTCAAAAAGGATCGTACCAAGAGACCCAGTACTTC. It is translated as CASSGQKGSYQETQYF.